This T cell receptor (beta chain) was identified in a study of blood T cell repertoires in COVID-19. TCRdb keeps only in-frame clones here, not all; method: immunoSEQ multiplex PCR. The table has under 300,000 clones, 80% to 90% seen once. This CDR3 region has 14 residues. V lost 4 bases and J lost 3; bases outside the gene matches: 6. Germline CDR1 SGHKS, CDR2 YYEKEE (reference sequence). Sequencing was carried out using peripheral blood. The sequence was collected from a woman in her thirties with COVID-19, enrolled during active disease. This chain links TRBV5-5 with TRBJ2-7; 8 bases map to TRBD1. The CDR3 here is CASSPWTGHYEQYF. In DNA form, the CDR3 reads TGTGCCAGCAGCCCGTGGACAGGGCACTACGAGCAGTACTTC. The entire variable domain, with the rest obtained from reference TRBV5-5 and TRBJ2-7, is as follows: DAGVTQSPTHLIKTRGQQVTLRCSPISGHKSVSWYQQVLGQGPQFIFQYYEKEERGRGNFPDRFSARQFPNYSSELNVNALLLGDSALYLCASSPWTGHYEQYFGPGTRLTVT.